The T cell receptor (beta chain) under discussion was sequenced for a study of T cell responses to AZD1222 COVID-19 vaccine. Sequencing used immunoSEQ multiplex PCR; TCRdb keeps in-frame clones, though not all of them. Counted here are around 120,000 clones, approximately 90% occurring once; the ten biggest clones make up 6% to 9%. The CDR3 totals 16 residues. Germline values: CDR1 MDHEN, CDR2 SYDVKM. The ends lost 5 bases at V and 1 base at J; junction bases unmatched: 6. This receptor was identified in an adult in good health. This chain links TRBV28 with TRBJ2-2, with TRBD1 matching over 8 bases. The sequenced sample was peripheral blood, obtained on day 0 of AZD1222 vaccination. The CDR3 nucleotides are TGTGCCAGCAGTCCTGGAGGGACAGGGAACACCGGGGAGCTGTTTTTT. Protein sequence: CASSPGGTGNTGELFF.